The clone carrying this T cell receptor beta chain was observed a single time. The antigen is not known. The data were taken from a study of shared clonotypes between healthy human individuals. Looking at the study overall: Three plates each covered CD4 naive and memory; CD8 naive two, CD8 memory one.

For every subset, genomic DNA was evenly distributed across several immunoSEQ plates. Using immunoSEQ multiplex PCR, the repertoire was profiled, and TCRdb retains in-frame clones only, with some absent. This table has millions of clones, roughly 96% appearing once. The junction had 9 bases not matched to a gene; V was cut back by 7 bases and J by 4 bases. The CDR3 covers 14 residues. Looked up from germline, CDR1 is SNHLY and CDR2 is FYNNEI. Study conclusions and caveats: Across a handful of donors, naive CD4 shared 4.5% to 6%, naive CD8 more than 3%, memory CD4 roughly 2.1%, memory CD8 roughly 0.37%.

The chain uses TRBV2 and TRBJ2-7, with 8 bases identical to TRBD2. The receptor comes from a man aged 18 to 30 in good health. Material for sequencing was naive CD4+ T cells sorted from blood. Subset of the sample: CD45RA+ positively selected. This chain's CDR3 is CASIPTGGVYEQYF. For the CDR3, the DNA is TGTGCCAGCATACCCACGGGAGGGGTATACGAGCAGTACTTC.